This TCR beta chain emerged from a study of human T cells and chemical hapten exposure. Study-wide results and caveats: TCRs above 1 in 1000 frequency did not change with DPC sensitization. Expanded TCR sets contained significantly more large CDR3 similarity clusters than controls. All donors were alopecia patients, so their immunity may differ from that of healthy people.

TCRdb independently ran MiXCR on the RACE reads; one entry per CDR3 protein. The repertoire consists of around 120,000 distinct CDR3 sequences, with around 13% occurring once and the leading ten covering 0.92%. The V end lost 3 bases, the J end lost 4 bases, and 16 bases lay between the germline ends. The CDR3 covers 15 residues. Time point here: patch test 1, 2 weeks after DPC sensitization. Treatment here: therapeutic diphenylcyclopropenone sensitization with weekly scalp DPC. Before extraction, the whole blood was not fractionated, and total RNA was taken from it. This clonotype was recorded a few times. As yet, its antigen is unknown.

The rearrangement links TRBV12-3 or TRBV12-4 to TRBJ2-7; TRBD1 or TRBD2 may be the D gene (6 bases each). The starting material was whole blood, obtained in connection with sensitization to the hapten diphenylcyclopropenone (DPC). The receptor was isolated from a man aged 18 to 35 with alopecia areata. Some clones in this sample may be carry-over from other donors' samples. CDR3 coding DNA: TGTGCCAGCAGTTTGAATCCGAGGGGGGAATACGAGCAGTACTTC. It is translated as CASSLNPRGEYEQYF.